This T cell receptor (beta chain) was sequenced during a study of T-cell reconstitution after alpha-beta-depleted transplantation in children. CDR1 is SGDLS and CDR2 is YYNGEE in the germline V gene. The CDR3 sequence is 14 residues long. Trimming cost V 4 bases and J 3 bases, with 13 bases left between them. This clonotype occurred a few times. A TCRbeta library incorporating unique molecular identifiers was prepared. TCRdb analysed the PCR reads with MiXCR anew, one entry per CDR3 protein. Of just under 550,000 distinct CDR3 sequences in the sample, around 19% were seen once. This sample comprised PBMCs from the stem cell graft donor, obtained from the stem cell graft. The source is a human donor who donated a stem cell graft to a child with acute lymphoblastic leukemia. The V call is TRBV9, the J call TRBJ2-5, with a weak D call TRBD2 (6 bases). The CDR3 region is CASSSTGAEETQYF. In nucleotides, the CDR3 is TGTGCCAGCAGCTCCACGGGAGCAGAAGAGACCCAGTACTTC.